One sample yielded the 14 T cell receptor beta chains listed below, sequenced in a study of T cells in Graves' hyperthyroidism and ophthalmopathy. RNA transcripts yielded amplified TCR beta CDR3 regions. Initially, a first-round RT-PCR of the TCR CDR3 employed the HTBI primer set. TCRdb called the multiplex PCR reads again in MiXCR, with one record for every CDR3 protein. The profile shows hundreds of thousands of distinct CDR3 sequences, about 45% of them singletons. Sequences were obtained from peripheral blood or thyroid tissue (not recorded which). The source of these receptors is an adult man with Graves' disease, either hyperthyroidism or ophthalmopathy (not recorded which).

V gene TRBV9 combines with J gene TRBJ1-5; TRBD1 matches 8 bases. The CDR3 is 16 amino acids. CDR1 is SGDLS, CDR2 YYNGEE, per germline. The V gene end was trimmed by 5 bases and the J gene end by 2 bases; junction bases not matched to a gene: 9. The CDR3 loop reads CASSAVDRVGNQPQHF. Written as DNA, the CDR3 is TGTGCCAGCAGTGCTGTGGACAGGGTGGGCAATCAGCCCCAGCATTTT.

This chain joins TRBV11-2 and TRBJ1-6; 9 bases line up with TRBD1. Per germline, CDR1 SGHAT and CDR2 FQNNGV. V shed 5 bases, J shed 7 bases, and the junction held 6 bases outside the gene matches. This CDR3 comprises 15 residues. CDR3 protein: CASSRGGTGNSPLHF. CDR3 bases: TGTGCCAGCAGCCGAGGCGGGACAGGGAATTCACCCCTCCACTTT.

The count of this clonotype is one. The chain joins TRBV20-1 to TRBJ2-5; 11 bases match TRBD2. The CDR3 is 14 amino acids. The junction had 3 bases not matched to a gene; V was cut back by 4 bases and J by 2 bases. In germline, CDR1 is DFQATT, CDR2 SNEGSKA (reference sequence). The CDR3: CSATSGGIQETQYF. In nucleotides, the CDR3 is TGCAGTGCTACTAGCGGGGGGATACAAGAGACCCAGTACTTC.

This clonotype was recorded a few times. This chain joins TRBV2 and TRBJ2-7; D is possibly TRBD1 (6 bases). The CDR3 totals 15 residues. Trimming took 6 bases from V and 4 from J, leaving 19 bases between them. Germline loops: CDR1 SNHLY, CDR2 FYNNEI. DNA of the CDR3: TGTGCCAGCAGCCAGGGGATAGAAGGTGGATACGAGCAGTACTTC. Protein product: CASSQGIEGGYEQYF.

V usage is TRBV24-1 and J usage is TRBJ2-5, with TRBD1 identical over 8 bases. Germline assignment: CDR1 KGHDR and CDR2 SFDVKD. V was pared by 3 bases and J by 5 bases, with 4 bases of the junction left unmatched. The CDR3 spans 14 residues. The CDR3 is CATSDTRGLETQYF. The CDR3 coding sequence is TGTGCCACCAGTGATACCAGGGGGCTTGAGACCCAGTACTTC.

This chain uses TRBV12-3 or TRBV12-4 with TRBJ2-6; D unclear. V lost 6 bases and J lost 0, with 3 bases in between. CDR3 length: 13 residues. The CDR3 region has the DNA TGTGCCAGCAGGCACTCTGGGGCCAACGTCCTGACTTTC. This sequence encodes CASRHSGANVLTF.

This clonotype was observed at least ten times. In nucleotides, the CDR3 is TGTGCCACCAGTGACTCCCCCTGGGGACTAGCGGCAGGGGAGCTGTTTTTT. Translating it yields CATSDSPWGLAAGELFF. The chain couples TRBV24-1 to TRBJ2-2; 11 bases fit TRBD2. The trim removed 4 bases at V and 8 bases at J, leaving 11 bases unmatched. CDR1 is KGHDR and CDR2 is SFDVKD in the germline V gene. This CDR3 region has 17 residues.

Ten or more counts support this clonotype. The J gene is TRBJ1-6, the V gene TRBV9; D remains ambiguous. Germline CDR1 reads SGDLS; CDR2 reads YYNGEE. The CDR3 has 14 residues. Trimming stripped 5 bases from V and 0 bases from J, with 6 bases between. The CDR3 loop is CASSGSSYNSPLHF. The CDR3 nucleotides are TGTGCCAGCAGTGGGAGCTCCTATAATTCACCCCTCCACTTT.

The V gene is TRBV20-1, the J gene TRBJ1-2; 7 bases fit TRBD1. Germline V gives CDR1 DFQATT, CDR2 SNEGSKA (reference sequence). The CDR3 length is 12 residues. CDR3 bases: TGCAGCGCCGGGACAGCGGGCTATGGCTACACCTTC. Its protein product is CSAGTAGYGYTF.

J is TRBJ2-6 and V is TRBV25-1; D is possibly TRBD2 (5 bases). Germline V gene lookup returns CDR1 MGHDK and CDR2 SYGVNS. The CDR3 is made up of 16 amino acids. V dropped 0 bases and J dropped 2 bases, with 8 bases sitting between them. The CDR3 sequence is CASSEYRGTGANVLTF. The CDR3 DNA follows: TGTGCCAGCAGTGAATACCGGGGAACTGGGGCCAACGTCCTGACTTTC. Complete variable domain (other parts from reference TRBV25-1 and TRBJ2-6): EADIYQTPRYLVIGTGKKITLECSQTMGHDKMYWYQQDPGMELHLIHYSYGVNSTEKGDLSSESTVSRIRTEHFPLTLESARPSHTSQYLCASSEYRGTGANVLTFGAGSRLTVL.

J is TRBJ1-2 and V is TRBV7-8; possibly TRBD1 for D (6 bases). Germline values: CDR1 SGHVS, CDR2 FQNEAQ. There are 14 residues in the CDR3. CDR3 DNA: TGTGACCCGGACAGCCAATCCTGGTCCTATGGCTACACCTTC. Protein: CDPDSQSWSYGYTF.

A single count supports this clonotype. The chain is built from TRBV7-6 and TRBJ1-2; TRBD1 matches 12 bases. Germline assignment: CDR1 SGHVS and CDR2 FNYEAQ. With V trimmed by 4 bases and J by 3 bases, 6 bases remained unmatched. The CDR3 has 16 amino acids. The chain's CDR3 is CASSYGTGGGYYGYTF. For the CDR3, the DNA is TGTGCCAGCAGCTACGGGACAGGGGGCGGGTACTATGGCTACACCTTC. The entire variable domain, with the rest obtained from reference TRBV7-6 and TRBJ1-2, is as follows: GAGVSQSPRYKVTKRGQDVALRCDPISGHVSLYWYRQALGQGPEFLTYFNYEAQQDKSGLPNDRFSAERPEGSISTLTIQRTEQRDSAMYRCASSYGTGGGYYGYTFGSGTRLTVV.

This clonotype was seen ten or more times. CDR3 residues: CSVSEGGNLRISGANVLTF. CDR3 sequence (DNA): TGCAGCGTTTCCGAGGGGGGTAACCTCCGAATCTCTGGGGCCAACGTCCTGACTTTC. This sequence joins TRBV29-1 and TRBJ2-6; the D gene could be TRBD1 or TRBD2 (6 bases each). Between the trimmed V and J ends, which lost 5 bases and 0 bases, there was a span of 23 bases. Germline CDR1 SQVTM, CDR2 ANQGSEA. This CDR3 has 19 residues.

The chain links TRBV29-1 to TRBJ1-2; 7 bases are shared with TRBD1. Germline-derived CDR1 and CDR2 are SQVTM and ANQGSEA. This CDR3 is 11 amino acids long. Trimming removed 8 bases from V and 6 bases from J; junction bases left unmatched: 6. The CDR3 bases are TGCAGCAGTCTACAGGGGAATGGCTACACCTTC. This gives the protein CSSLQGNGYTF.